Shown below are 7 T cell receptor beta chains from a single sample sequenced in a study of T cell repertoires in ileal Crohn's disease. Some clones are missing from TCRdb's copy, which holds only in-frame ones; the method was immunoSEQ multiplex PCR. The data show 5,400 or so clones, roughly four fifths seen once. Material: ileal tissue. Receptors were obtained from an adult with Crohn's disease.

This CDR3 is CASREGESYGYTF. The CDR3 region has the DNA TGTGCCAGCAGGGAGGGGGAGTCCTATGGCTACACCTTC. The chain combines TRBV2 with TRBJ1-2, with D perhaps matching TRBD1 (6 bases). With 6 bases removed from V and 4 bases from J, the gap between germline ends came to 12 bases. The germline V gene has CDR1 SNHLY and CDR2 FYNNEI. This CDR3 has 13 residues.

V gene TRBV6-5 combines with J gene TRBJ1-1, with D tentatively TRBD1 (6 bases). The CDR3 runs 15 residues. Trimming took off 0 bases at V and 1 base at J, with 9 bases between the two ends. CDR1 MNHEY and CDR2 SVGAGI come from the germline V gene. The CDR3 loop is CASSYSTGRNTEAFF. CDR3 DNA sequence: TGTGCCAGCAGTTACTCGACAGGTCGGAACACTGAAGCTTTCTTT.

The chain links TRBV2 to TRBJ1-5; 8 bases agree with TRBD1. Losses at the gene ends were 4 bases for V and 4 bases for J; bases not matched to a gene: 6. The CDR3 spans 15 residues. Germline V CDR1 and CDR2: SNHLY, FYNNEI. DNA of the CDR3: TGTGCCAGCAGTGTTAGACAGGGGTTTAATCAGCCCCAGCATTTT. Amino acids: CASSVRQGFNQPQHF. Filled out from reference TRBV2 and TRBJ1-5, the complete variable domain reads EPEVTQTPSHQVTQMGQEVILRCVPISNHLYFYWYRQILGQKVEFLVSFYNNEISEKSEIFDDQFSVERPDGSNFTLKIRSTKLEDSAMYFCASSVRQGFNQPQHFGDGTRLSIL.

This sequence joins TRBV18 and TRBJ2-6; perhaps TRBD1 as D (6 bases). Per the germline V gene, CDR1 is KGHSH and CDR2 is LQKENI. This CDR3 contains 17 residues. The V end lost 3 bases, the J end lost 1 base, and 13 bases lay between the germline ends. The CDR3 DNA follows: TGTGCCAGCTCACCCAGGGGTCAGCAGTCTGGGGCCAACGTCCTGACTTTC. Protein: CASSPRGQQSGANVLTF.

The gene calls are TRBV13 and TRBJ1-2; weak D call: TRBD1 (5 bases). The V gene lost 5 bases and the J gene lost 5 bases, with 12 bases spanning the gap. The CDR3 length is 13 residues. Germline V CDR1 and CDR2: PRHDT, FYEKMQ (reference sequence). The DNA of the CDR3 is TGTGCCAGCAGCACACCGGGGGAGTATGGCTACACCTTC. Amino acid sequence: CASSTPGEYGYTF.

This chain uses TRBV6-1 with TRBJ1-1; weak D call: TRBD1 (6 bases). Germline V gene data show CDR1 as MNHNS and CDR2 as SASEGT. V lost 3 bases and J 7 bases, leaving 15 bases between the germline ends. The CDR3 has 14 residues. The CDR3 DNA reads as TGTGCCAGCAGTGAGGGTGGGACGACAGGTGAAGCTTTCTTT. It is translated as CASSEGGTTGEAFF.

This clone has only one observation. The chain recombines TRBV28 with TRBJ1-2, with D possibly matching TRBD1 (6 bases). Trimming cost V 5 bases and J 7 bases, with 14 bases left between them. The CDR3 consists of 13 residues. The germline V gene has CDR1 MDHEN and CDR2 SYDVKM. The CDR3 is CASSTRGPFGYTF. Here the CDR3 DNA reads TGTGCCAGCAGTACCAGGGGCCCCTTTGGCTACACCTTC.